This T cell receptor (beta chain) is drawn from a study of T cells in Graves' hyperthyroidism and ophthalmopathy. V was clipped by 4 bases and J by 3 bases; unmatched bases: 7. The length of the CDR3 is 15 residues. The germline V gene has CDR1 WNHNN and CDR2 SYGVQD (reference sequence). The TCR beta CDR3 regions underwent amplification using RNA transcripts as the source. Initially, a first-round RT-PCR of the TCR CDR3 employed the HTBI primer set. From the multiplex PCR reads, TCRdb called clonotypes with MiXCR, one entry per CDR3 protein. Among hundreds of thousands of distinct CDR3 sequences listed, 45% were seen once. General study points: Blood also held most thyroid clonotypes expanded beyond 0.001. Through a model of 13 V-J features, ophthalmopathy was separated from stable hyperthyroidism.

Exclusion of patients followed from uncontrolled infection, other autoimmune disease, pregnancy or lactation. Clinical symptoms, serum thyroxine and TRAb, thyroid ultrasound and orbital computed tomography were used for the diagnoses. With respect to this clonotype: Its antigen remains unidentified.

This chain uses TRBV10-1 with TRBJ2-7, with 9 bases fitting TRBD1. The sequence was collected from an adult man with Graves' disease, either hyperthyroidism or ophthalmopathy (not recorded which). Sequences were obtained from peripheral blood or thyroid tissue (not recorded which). CDR3 DNA: TGCGCCAGCAGTGCTAGGTCGGGACAGGGCTACGAGCAGTACTTC. Translated, it gives CASSARSGQGYEQYF.